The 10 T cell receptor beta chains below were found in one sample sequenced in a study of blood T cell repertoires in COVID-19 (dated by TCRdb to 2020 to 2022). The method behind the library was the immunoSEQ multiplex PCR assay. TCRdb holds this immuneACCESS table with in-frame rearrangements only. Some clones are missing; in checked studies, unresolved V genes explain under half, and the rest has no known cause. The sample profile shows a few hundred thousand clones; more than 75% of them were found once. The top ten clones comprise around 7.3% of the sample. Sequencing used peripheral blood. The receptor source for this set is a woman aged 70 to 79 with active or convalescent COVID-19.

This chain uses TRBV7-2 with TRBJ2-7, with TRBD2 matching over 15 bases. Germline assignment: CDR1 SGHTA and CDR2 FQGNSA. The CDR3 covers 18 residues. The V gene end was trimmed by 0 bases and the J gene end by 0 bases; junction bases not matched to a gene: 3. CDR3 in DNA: TGTGCCAGCAGCTTAGCGGGACTAGCGGGGGGTTACTCCTACGAGCAGTACTTC. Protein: CASSLAGLAGGYSYEQYF. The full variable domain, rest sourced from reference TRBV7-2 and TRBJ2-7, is GAGVSQSPSNKVTEKGKDVELRCDPISGHTALYWYRQSLGQGLEFLIYFQGNSAPDKSGLPSDRFSAERTGGSVSTLTIQRTQQEDSAVYLCASSLAGLAGGYSYEQYFGPGTRLTVT.

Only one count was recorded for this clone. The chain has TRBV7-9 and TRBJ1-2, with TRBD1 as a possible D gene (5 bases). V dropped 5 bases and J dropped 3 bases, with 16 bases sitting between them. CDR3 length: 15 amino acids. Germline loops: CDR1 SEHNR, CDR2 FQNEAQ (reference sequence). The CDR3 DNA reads TGTGCCAGCAGCCCCCGACAGTCAGTATACTATGGCTACACCTTC. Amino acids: CASSPRQSVYYGYTF.

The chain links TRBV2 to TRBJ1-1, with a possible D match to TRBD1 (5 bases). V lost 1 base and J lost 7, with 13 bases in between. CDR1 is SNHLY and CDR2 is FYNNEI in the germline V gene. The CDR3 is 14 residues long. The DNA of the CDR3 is TGTGCCAGCAGTGAAGAAGGAGGGGTGGGTGAAGCTTTCTTT. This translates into CASSEEGGVGEAFF.

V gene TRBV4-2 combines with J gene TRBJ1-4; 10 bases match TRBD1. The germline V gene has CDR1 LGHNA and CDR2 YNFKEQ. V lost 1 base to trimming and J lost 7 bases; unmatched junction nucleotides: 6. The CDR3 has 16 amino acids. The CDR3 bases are TGTGCCAGCAGCCAAGTTCCGGGACAGGGGACTGAAAAACTGTTTTTT. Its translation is CASSQVPGQGTEKLFF.

CDR3 in DNA: TGCGCCAGCAGCCAGCCGGGGACAACTAATGAAAAACTGTTTTTT. Protein product: CASSQPGTTNEKLFF. The chain carries TRBV4-1 and TRBJ1-4; no reliable D call. The CDR3 extends over 15 amino acids. Per the germline V gene, CDR1 is MGHRA and CDR2 is YSYEKL. Deletions cut 3 bases from V and 0 bases from J, with 8 bases between.

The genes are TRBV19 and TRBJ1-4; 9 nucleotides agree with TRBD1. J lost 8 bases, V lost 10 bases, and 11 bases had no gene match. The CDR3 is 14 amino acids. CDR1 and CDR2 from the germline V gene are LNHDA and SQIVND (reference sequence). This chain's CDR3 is CATAAGQGWEKLFF. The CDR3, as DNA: TGTGCCACCGCGGCGGGACAGGGATGGGAAAAACTGTTTTTT.

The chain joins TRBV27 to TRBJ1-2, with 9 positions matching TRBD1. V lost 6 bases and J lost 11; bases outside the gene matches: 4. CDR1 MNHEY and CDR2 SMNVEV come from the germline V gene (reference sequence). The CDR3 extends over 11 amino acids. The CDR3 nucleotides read TGTGCCAGCAGCCGTGGGACAGGGTACACCTTC. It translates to CASSRGTGYTF.

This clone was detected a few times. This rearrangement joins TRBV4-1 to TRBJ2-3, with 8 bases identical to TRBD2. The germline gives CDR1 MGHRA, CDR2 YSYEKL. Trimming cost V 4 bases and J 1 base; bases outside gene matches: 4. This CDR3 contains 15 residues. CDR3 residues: CASSPGGGGTDTQYF. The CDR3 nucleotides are TGCGCCAGCAGCCCCGGGGGGGGTGGCACAGATACGCAGTATTTT.

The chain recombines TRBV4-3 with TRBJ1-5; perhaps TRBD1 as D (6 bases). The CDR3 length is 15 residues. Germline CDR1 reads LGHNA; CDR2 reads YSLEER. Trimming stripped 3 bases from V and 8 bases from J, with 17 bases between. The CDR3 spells CASSHSSTGEKPQHF. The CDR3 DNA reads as TGCGCCAGCAGCCACTCGTCGACAGGCGAAAAGCCCCAGCATTTT.

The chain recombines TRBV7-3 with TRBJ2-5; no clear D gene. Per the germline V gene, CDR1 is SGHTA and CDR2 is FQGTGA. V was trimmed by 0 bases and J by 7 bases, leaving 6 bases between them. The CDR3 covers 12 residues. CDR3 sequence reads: CASSLTRGTQYF. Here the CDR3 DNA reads TGTGCCAGCAGCTTAACGCGAGGGACCCAGTACTTC.